These 31 T cell receptor beta chains came from one sample sequenced in a study of T cell repertoires in cytomegalovirus infection. Their cognate antigens are unknown. TCRdb re-called the reads through MiXCR, storing one row per CDR3 protein. Altogether about 830,000 distinct CDR3 sequences are present, 30% to 35% being singletons, with the ten largest covering around 12%. Specimen: cultured CD8+ T cells from PBMCs, collected from culture after CMV antigen stimulation. The receptors derive from a human donor in good health (CMV status not recorded). Some clones in this sample may be carry-over from other donors' samples.

At least ten counts were recorded for this clonotype. The chain has TRBV7-8 and TRBJ2-1; maybe TRBD2 (6 bases). Trimming took 6 bases from V and 6 from J, leaving 18 bases between them. The CDR3 length is 15 residues. Germline values: CDR1 SGHVS, CDR2 FQNEAQ. In nucleotides, the CDR3 is TGTGCCAGCAGTTCTAAGGCGGGGTCCCTCAATGAGCAGTTCTTC. Translation: CASSSKAGSLNEQFF.

This clonotype has only one observation. J is TRBJ1-6 and V is TRBV7-3; tentative D call: TRBD1 (5 bases). The CDR3 spans 14 residues. V shed 2 bases and J shed 7 bases, with 9 bases lying between them. Germline V gene data show CDR1 as SGHTA and CDR2 as FQGTGA. The CDR3 region is CASSLPGSNSPLHF. CDR3 DNA: TGTGCCAGCAGCTTACCAGGGTCCAATTCACCCCTCCACTTT.

The chain couples TRBV5-1 to TRBJ2-7, with 9 bases identical to TRBD1. The CDR3 has 15 residues. Germline loops: CDR1 SGHRS, CDR2 YFSETQ. The V segment lost 4 bases and the J segment 3 bases; nucleotides outside the gene matches: 8. The CDR3 bases are TGCGCCAGCAGCCTGCTGGGGACAGGGTTCTACGAGCAGTACTTC. It specifies CASSLLGTGFYEQYF. The full variable domain, its missing parts supplied by reference TRBV5-1 and TRBJ2-7, is KAGVTQTPRYLIKTRGQQVTLSCSPISGHRSVSWYQQTPGQGLQFLFEYFSETQRNKGNFPGRFSGRQFSNSRSEMNVSTLELGDSALYLCASSLLGTGFYEQYFGPGTRLTVT.

Note on this clonotype: An end of the junction differs from the germline gene, which may be a read error. The chain combines TRBV6-5 with TRBJ2-1; 7 nucleotides match TRBD1. The CDR3 covers 16 residues. Germline V gene data show CDR1 as MNHEY and CDR2 as SVGAGI. CDR3 residues: CASSYTTGTSYNEQFF. In DNA, the CDR3 is TGTGCCAGCAGTTACACGACAGGGACGTCCTACAATGAGCAGTTCTTT.

V and J are TRBV11-2 and TRBJ2-3; 8 positions agree with TRBD2. The length of the CDR3 is 17 residues. V shed 8 bases and J 8 bases; nucleotides not matched to a gene: 21. Germline assignment: CDR1 SGHAT and CDR2 FQNNGV. CDR3 nucleotides: TGTGCCAGCTACCCCGAACTAGCGGACTTCCGGGTCGTTACGCAGTATTTT. Translated, it gives CASYPELADFRVVTQYF.

This rearrangement joins TRBV7-9 to TRBJ2-7; D is possibly TRBD2 (6 bases). The V and J ends lost 2 bases and 11 bases respectively, with 13 bases between them. Germline V CDR1 and CDR2: SEHNR, FQNEAQ (reference sequence). The CDR3 runs to 12 residues. CDR3 DNA: TGTGCCAGCAGCTTAAATAGCGGAGTAAAGTACTTC. This gives the protein CASSLNSGVKYF.

The V and J genes are TRBV12-3 or TRBV12-4 and TRBJ2-1; TRBD2 matches at 9 bases. V lost 6 bases and J lost 6; bases outside the gene matches: 15. The CDR3 length is 17 residues. DNA of the CDR3: TGTGCCAGCAGCCCCGGGACTAGCCTCTGGGACTTCAATGAGCAGTTCTTC. It specifies CASSPGTSLWDFNEQFF.

This chain uses TRBV9 with TRBJ2-1; TRBD2 matches at 11 bases. The J segment lost 0 bases and the V segment lost 3 bases, leaving 8 bases of the junction unmatched. Germline V gene data show CDR1 as SGDLS and CDR2 as YYNGEE. The CDR3 covers 18 residues. CDR3 region: CASSGPTSGASSYNEQFF. CDR3 DNA sequence: TGTGCCAGCAGCGGTCCGACTAGCGGGGCAAGCTCCTACAATGAGCAGTTCTTC.

This chain joins TRBV15 and TRBJ2-5, with D possibly TRBD1 on 5 matching bases. Deletions cut 9 bases from V and 1 base from J, with 12 bases between. Germline CDR1 and CDR2: LNHNV and YYDKDF (reference sequence). This CDR3 region has 13 residues. Written as DNA, the CDR3 is TGTGCCACGCGGACATGGGGCCAAGAGACCCAGTACTTC. Its translation: CATRTWGQETQYF.

V gene TRBV2 combines with J gene TRBJ1-2, with D perhaps TRBD1 (5 bases). The germline V and J ends were trimmed by 7 bases and 3 bases, with 9 bases remaining between them. The length of the CDR3 is 12 residues. Germline CDR1 and CDR2: SNHLY and FYNNEI. CDR3 amino acids: CASKGRYYGYTF. CDR3 nucleotide sequence: TGTGCCAGCAAGGGACGTTACTATGGCTACACCTTC. Drawing the rest from reference TRBV2 and TRBJ1-2, the complete variable domain is EPEVTQTPSHQVTQMGQEVILRCVPISNHLYFYWYRQILGQKVEFLVSFYNNEISEKSEIFDDQFSVERPDGSNFTLKIRSTKLEDSAMYFCASKGRYYGYTFGSGTRLTVV.

This chain connects TRBV6-2 or TRBV6-3 to TRBJ2-7; D may match TRBD1 or TRBD2 (5 bases each). The CDR3 covers 15 residues. Germline V gene sequence: CDR1 MNHEY, CDR2 SVGEGT. V was trimmed by 5 bases and J by 0 bases, leaving 14 bases between them. The CDR3 DNA sequence: TGTGCCAGCAGTAGCGGACAAGGGCGCTCCTACGAGCAGTACGTC. Translating it yields CASSSGQGRSYEQYV.

This chain connects TRBV6-2 or TRBV6-3 to TRBJ2-1, with 10 bases identical to TRBD1. V was pared by 6 bases and J by 8 bases, with 7 bases of the junction left unmatched. CDR3 length equals 14 residues. Germline CDR1 and CDR2: MNHEY and SVGEGT. The CDR3 DNA reads TGTGCCAGCAGCCCCGGGACAGGGGCCGATGAGCAGTTCTTC. Translation gives CASSPGTGADEQFF.

The genes are TRBV15 and TRBJ1-1; 8 nucleotides align to TRBD1. The germline CDR1 and CDR2 sequences are LNHNV and YYDKDF (reference sequence). Trimming at V came to 0 bases and at J to 0 bases, leaving 0 bases not matched to a gene. The CDR3 is 15 amino acids. CDR3 residues: CATSRDRGLNTEAFF. DNA for the CDR3: TGTGCCACCAGCAGAGACAGGGGGCTGAACACTGAAGCTTTCTTT. Looking up the rest from reference TRBV15 and TRBJ1-1 gives the full variable domain: DAMVIQNPRYQVTQFGKPVTLSCSQTLNHNVMYWYQQKSSQAPKLLFHYYDKDFNNEADTPDNFQSRRPNTSFCFLDIRSPGLGDTAMYLCATSRDRGLNTEAFFGQGTRLTVV.

This clonotype was picked up a small number of times. V usage is TRBV27 and J usage is TRBJ1-1; the D is unclear. The ends were cut back, 4 bases at V and 3 bases at J, with 9 bases in the middle. The CDR3 runs 13 residues. Germline CDR1 MNHEY, CDR2 SMNVEV (reference sequence). CDR3 in DNA: TGTGCCAGCAGTTCGGGGTGGGACACTGAAGCTTTCTTT. It specifies CASSSGWDTEAFF.

The V and J genes are TRBV9 and TRBJ2-5; the D gene could be TRBD1 or TRBD2 (5 bases each). V lost 3 bases and J lost 5, with 14 bases in between. Germline values: CDR1 SGDLS, CDR2 YYNGEE. The CDR3 sequence is 14 residues long. CDR3 DNA sequence: TGTGCCAGCAGCGCACAAGCCGGGACGGAGACCCAGTACTTC. Amino acid sequence: CASSAQAGTETQYF.

There are a few counts of this clonotype. The chain carries TRBV27 and TRBJ1-1; the match to TRBD1 covers 10 bases. CDR1 and CDR2 (germline): MNHEY, SMNVEV (reference sequence). CDR3 size: 15 residues. V gave up 5 bases and J gave up 10 bases; unmatched junction bases: 13. This CDR3 is CASSGRQGARDSAFF. The CDR3 nucleotides read TGTGCCAGCAGTGGAAGACAGGGGGCGCGGGATTCAGCTTTCTTT.

This chain connects TRBV5-5 to TRBJ2-7; the D gene could be TRBD1 or TRBD2 (5 bases each). CDR3 size: 14 residues. The germline gives CDR1 SGHKS, CDR2 YYEKEE (reference sequence). The V and J ends lost 5 bases and 3 bases respectively, with 15 bases between them. The CDR3 loop reads CASSFRGGVYEQYV. CDR3 in DNA: TGTGCCAGCAGTTTTCGGGGCGGCGTCTACGAGCAGTACGTC.

This clonotype turned up a few times. This sequence joins TRBV7-6 and TRBJ2-2; 9 nucleotides line up with TRBD1. The ends lost 3 bases at V and 8 bases at J; junction bases unmatched: 4. Germline-derived CDR1 and CDR2 are SGHVS and FNYEAQ. CDR3 size: 14 residues. CDR3 in DNA: TGTGCCAGCAGCTTTACAGGGGGCTCGGGGGAGCTGTTTTTT. This codes for CASSFTGGSGELFF.

The chain couples TRBV29-1 to TRBJ2-1; 7 nucleotides agree with TRBD2. The germline gives CDR1 SQVTM, CDR2 ANQGSEA. The CDR3 has 13 amino acids. V lost 6 bases to trimming and J lost 0 bases; unmatched junction nucleotides: 2. CDR3 sequence (DNA): TGCAGCGTAGCGGGGCACTCCTACAATGAGCAGTTCTTC. Translation: CSVAGHSYNEQFF.

This clonotype appeared a few times. The V and J genes are TRBV5-8 and TRBJ1-1; D perhaps matches TRBD1 (5 bases). V was shortened by 0 bases and J by 6 bases, with 12 bases between the two germline ends. Germline lookup yields CDR1 SGHTS and CDR2 YDEGEE. There are 14 residues in the CDR3. The CDR3 sequence is CASSLETEIAEAFF. The CDR3 DNA is TGTGCCAGCAGCTTGGAGACAGAAATCGCTGAAGCTTTCTTT.

This clonotype was seen a few times. The rearrangement joins TRBV6-2 or TRBV6-3 to TRBJ2-7; D is possibly TRBD1 (5 bases). V was shortened by 4 bases and J by 7 bases, with 14 bases between the two germline ends. Looked up from germline, CDR1 is MNHEY and CDR2 is SVGEGT. CDR3 length equals 13 residues. The DNA for the CDR3 is TGTGCCAGCAGTTCCTCTTCAGGGAATGAGCAGTACGTC. Its protein is CASSSSSGNEQYV.

V usage is TRBV7-4 and J usage is TRBJ1-5, with TRBD1 matching over 12 bases. Germline CDR1 is SGHVT and CDR2 is SQSDAQ. The CDR3 has 16 amino acids. V was clipped by 5 bases and J by 10 bases; unmatched bases: 12. The CDR3 here is CASSKTGQGAERPQHF. DNA for the CDR3: TGTGCCAGCAGCAAAACGGGACAGGGGGCAGAAAGACCCCAGCATTTT.

The chain combines TRBV18 with TRBJ2-5, with D perhaps matching TRBD2 (6 bases). V lost 6 bases and J 5 bases, leaving 13 bases between the germline ends. The CDR3 is 13 residues long. Germline lookup yields CDR1 KGHSH and CDR2 LQKENI. The CDR3 is CASSPRAGETQYF. The CDR3, as DNA: TGTGCCAGCTCCCCCCGGGCGGGGGAGACCCAGTACTTC.

The V gene is TRBV7-9, the J gene TRBJ1-6; 7 nucleotides agree with TRBD1. The CDR3 runs 13 residues. J lost 6 bases, V lost 8 bases, and 4 bases had no gene match. The germline CDR1 and CDR2 sequences are SEHNR and FQNEAQ (reference sequence). The CDR3 here is CASPRDSNSPLHF. CDR3 in DNA: TGTGCCAGCCCACGGGACAGTAATTCACCCCTCCACTTT.

The chain uses TRBV7-6 and TRBJ1-6, with a weak D call TRBD1 (5 bases). The CDR3 sequence is 16 residues long. From germline, CDR1 is SGHVS and CDR2 FNYEAQ. V lost 5 bases and J 4 bases, leaving 15 bases between the germline ends. CDR3 in DNA: TGTGCCAGCAGCCGGGGGGGTGAAGCTTATAATTCACCCCTCCACTTT. It codes for CASSRGGEAYNSPLHF.

This clonotype was picked up a small number of times. CDR3 bases: TGTGCCAGCAGCTTGGTGGGGACAGGGATCAACGAGCAGTACTTC. It translates to CASSLVGTGINEQYF. This chain uses TRBV5-5 with TRBJ2-7, with 9 bases identical to TRBD1. There are 15 residues in the CDR3. Looked up from germline, CDR1 is SGHKS and CDR2 is YYEKEE (reference sequence). After removal of 0 bases from V and 5 bases from J, the junction contained 6 bases not matched to a gene. Complete variable domain (other parts from reference TRBV5-5 and TRBJ2-7): DAGVTQSPTHLIKTRGQQVTLRCSPISGHKSVSWYQQVLGQGPQFIFQYYEKEERGRGNFPDRFSARQFPNYSSELNVNALLLGDSALYLCASSLVGTGINEQYFGPGTRLTVT.

The V call is TRBV27, the J call TRBJ1-6; perhaps TRBD1 as D (5 bases). V shed 4 bases and J shed 7 bases, with 11 bases lying between them. The CDR3 runs 14 residues. The V gene's germline CDR1 is MNHEY and CDR2 SMNVEV (reference sequence). The CDR3 DNA is TGTGCCAGCAGTTGGGACTGGGGGAATTCACCCCTCCACTTT. Protein: CASSWDWGNSPLHF.

This clonotype was counted a few times. The V call is TRBV19, the J call TRBJ2-4; D ambiguous. Trimming took 1 base from V and 0 from J, leaving 10 bases between them. Per the germline V gene, CDR1 is LNHDA and CDR2 is SQIVND (reference sequence). The CDR3 is 16 residues long. The CDR3: CASSIAPKLAKNIQYF. The CDR3 region has the DNA TGTGCCAGTAGTATAGCCCCGAAGCTAGCCAAAAACATTCAGTACTTC.

This sequence joins TRBV13 and TRBJ2-1; D possibly uses TRBD1 or TRBD2 (5 bases each). Looked up from germline, CDR1 is PRHDT and CDR2 is FYEKMQ (reference sequence). Between the trimmed V and J ends, which lost 2 bases and 0 bases, there was a span of 11 bases. The length of the CDR3 is 16 residues. CDR3 nucleotide sequence: TGTGCCAGCAGCTTACAGACGGGGCCCTCCTACAATGAGCAGTTCTTC. It codes for CASSLQTGPSYNEQFF.

This rearrangement joins TRBV5-1 to TRBJ2-3; D unresolved. V was cut by 6 bases and J by 5 bases, with 22 bases left in between. From germline, CDR1 is SGHRS and CDR2 YFSETQ. This CDR3 is built from 16 residues. CDR3 in amino acids: CASTRRVANSLDTQYF. The CDR3 DNA reads TGCGCCAGCACCCGAAGAGTTGCTAACAGTTTAGATACGCAGTATTTT. Together with reference TRBV5-1 and TRBJ2-3, the CDR3 gives the full variable domain: KAGVTQTPRYLIKTRGQQVTLSCSPISGHRSVSWYQQTPGQGLQFLFEYFSETQRNKGNFPGRFSGRQFSNSRSEMNVSTLELGDSALYLCASTRRVANSLDTQYFGPGTRLTVL.

The chain recombines TRBV15 with TRBJ2-1; 9 bases match TRBD1. The CDR3 is made up of 15 amino acids. V was pared by 2 bases and J by 4 bases, with 3 bases of the junction left unmatched. Germline CDR1 and CDR2: LNHNV and YYDKDF (reference sequence). CDR3 DNA sequence: TGTGCCACCAGCAGAACGGGACAGGGTTACAATGAGCAGTTCTTC. Its protein is CATSRTGQGYNEQFF.